These T cell receptor beta chains were read from a single sample in a study of cytomegalovirus exposure and HLA in healthy donors. This table comes from immunoSEQ multiplex PCR, and its TCRdb copy is limited to in-frame clones, with some not included. The table shows fewer than 120,000 clones, with around 80% occurring only once. The material sequenced was PBMCs. These receptors were obtained from a man aged 25-40 years in good health and CMV-seropositive. Each CDR3 is given without its conserved first and last residue. Only part of the rows carry a size: once, few, many, or a class if the clone is expanded.

TRBV7-9	TRBJ2-2	NA	ASSYQGNTGELF
TRBV6-4	TRBJ1-1	NA	ASSDNMNTEAF
TRBV28	TRBJ1-5	NA	ASRLNDQPQH
TRBV6-5	TRBJ2-7	NA	ASSYGQSEQY
TRBV18	TRBJ1-3	NA	ASSPAAGKGNTIY
TRBV9	TRBJ2-1	NA	VSSVSGTSGSYNEQF
TRBV7-6	TRBJ2-7	NA	ASSLEVLTSGVSYEQY
TRBV7-9	TRBJ2-1	once	ASSSTGAPYNEQF
TRBV9	TRBJ2-5	NA	ASSIGTSGIQETQY
TRBV6-6	TRBJ1-2	NA	ASSYSPGGNGYT
TRBV19	TRBJ2-7	NA	ASSTRGYEQY
TRBV30	TRBJ1-2	NA	AWSVPPNGYT
TRBV7-2	TRBJ2-3	NA	ASSSPGLAGSYQRDTQY
TRBV28	TRBJ2-7	few	ASSLSGGIYEQY
TRBV9	TRBJ2-1	NA	ASSGRLAGGYNEQF
TRBV29-1	TRBJ2-5	NA	SVQQGAGETQY
TRBV30	TRBJ1-4	NA	AWSLGQGLF
TRBV4-2	TRBJ2-2	NA	ASSQESWGRKAGELF
TRBV6-5	TRBJ2-7	NA	ASSQPGEVSEQY
TRBV15	TRBJ1-2	NA	ATSRGQQTNYGYT
TRBV19	TRBJ1-2	NA	ASRTGPNYGYT
TRBV10-3	TRBJ2-5	NA	AISDPRRGAGETQY
TRBV6-1	TRBJ1-5	once	ASSEEKRPSNQPQH
TRBV6-6	TRBJ1-2	few	ASIPGGGIAGYT
TRBV5-4	TRBJ1-1	NA	ASSLQTGGNTEAF
TRBV4-3	TRBJ2-1	NA	ASSQTTSGDYNEQF
TRBV5-6	TRBJ2-2	once	ASSAGTHTGELF
TRBV5-1	TRBJ1-2	few	ASRLPGGNYGYT
TRBV13	TRBJ2-3	few	ASSSSPGGVLSSTDTQY
TRBV7-9	TRBJ1-2	once	ASSLTPRGGYT
TRBV29-1	TRBJ1-2	NA	SVGFGDYGYT
TRBV7-9	TRBJ2-1	NA	ASSEAGNEQF
TRBV19	TRBJ1-1	NA	ASSSRTGKTEAF
TRBV4-3	TRBJ2-7	NA	ASSLGFTGGNEQY
TRBV29-1	TRBJ2-3	NA	SVLAGGPGDTQY
TRBV10-3	TRBJ2-7	NA	AISEGNAYEQY
TRBV28	TRBJ2-3	NA	ASSLPGVDPDTQY
TRBV11-3	TRBJ2-7	few	ASSFVEGGEQY
TRBV6-5	TRBJ2-3	NA	ASSRGGSTDTQY
TRBV5-6	TRBJ1-3	once	ASSLTRYSGNTIY
TRBV28	TRBJ1-4	NA	ASSGAMGEGEKLF
TRBV5-8	TRBJ2-7	NA	ASSFRDRGVREQY
TRBV2	TRBJ2-1	NA	ASSRLAGGPDEQF
TRBV6-4	TRBJ2-3	NA	ASSDSPGLSTDTQY
TRBV5-1	TRBJ2-5	once	ASSSGTGTEETQY
TRBV7-2	TRBJ1-2	NA	ASSPQAGTGSAYGYT
TRBV4-3	TRBJ1-1	few	ASSPRTGGEAF
TRBV10-3	TRBJ1-2	NA	AISESRAVWYGYT
TRBV6-5	TRBJ2-1	NA	ASTHSGGNYNEQF
TRBV7-6	TRBJ1-5	NA	ASSPTVLNQPQH
TRBV5-4	TRBJ1-2	NA	ASSLAQGDGYT
TRBV19	TRBJ2-7	NA	ASSPQGGEQY
TRBV11-2	TRBJ1-3	NA	ASTPITGNTIY